The 16 T cell receptor beta chains presented below share a single source sample, sequenced in a study of T cells in Graves' hyperthyroidism and ophthalmopathy. RNA transcripts provided the source from which TCR beta CDR3 regions were amplified. HTBI primers were used for first-round RT-PCR of the TCR CDR3. Via MiXCR, TCRdb re-called the multiplex PCR reads, giving one row per CDR3 protein. Of 540,000 or so distinct CDR3 sequences listed, roughly 50% are singletons. Sequencing was carried out using peripheral blood or thyroid tissue (not recorded which). Receptors originate from an adult woman with Graves' disease, either hyperthyroidism or ophthalmopathy (not recorded which).

Regarding this clonotype: This clone may be a read error of a much larger clone one base away. The V gene is TRBV11-2, the J gene TRBJ2-2; D might be TRBD2 (5 bases). CDR3 size: 14 residues. Germline V gene lookup returns CDR1 SGHAT and CDR2 FQNNGV. With 5 bases removed from V and 5 bases from J, the gap between germline ends came to 12 bases. CDR3 bases: TGTGCCAGCAGCGCGCATCCGGGGACCGGGGAGCTGTTTTTT. Translated: CASSAHPGTGELFF. Variable domain in full (rest from reference TRBV11-2 and TRBJ2-2): EAGVAQSPRYKIIEKRQSVAFWCNPISGHATLYWYQQILGQGPKLLIQFQNNGVVDDSQLPKDRFSAERLKGVDSTLKIQPAKLEDSAVYLCASSAHPGTGELFFGEGSRLTVL.

About this clonotype: The conserved closing phenylalanine or tryptophan is absent in this CDR3, likely reflecting a read error. It is unclear where the CDR3 begins or ends on the DNA, so no DNA is shown, and the CDR3 is as TCRdb lists it. The J gene is TRBJ1-1, the V gene TRBV20-1; the table's D call of TRBD1 was not tested on the DNA. The CDR3 numbers 10 amino acids, ends counted. In germline, CDR1 is DFQATT, CDR2 SNEGSKA (reference sequence). CDR3: CSARREDTSL.

The rearrangement joins TRBV2 to TRBJ2-1; 8 nucleotides align to TRBD1. Trimming at V came to 5 bases and at J to 8 bases, leaving 5 bases not matched to a gene. Germline V lookup: CDR1 SNHLY, CDR2 FYNNEI. The CDR3 contains 13 residues. The CDR3 sequence is CASSRQGLDEQFF. CDR3 coding DNA: TGTGCCAGCAGTAGACAGGGGTTGGATGAGCAGTTCTTC.

This clonotype occurred a few times. This sequence joins TRBV7-8 and TRBJ1-4; 9 bases match TRBD1. V shed 6 bases and J 10 bases; nucleotides not matched to a gene: 9. Germline values: CDR1 SGHVS, CDR2 FQNEAQ. The CDR3 contains 14 residues. For the CDR3, the DNA is TGTGCCAGCAGAGAACAGGGGGCTGTAGGAAAACTGTTTTTT. Translated: CASREQGAVGKLFF.

The chain couples TRBV10-3 to TRBJ2-6; 8 bases match TRBD2. The CDR3 consists of 15 residues. Germline trimming cut 2 bases from V and 11 bases from J; bases unmatched to any gene: 8. Germline V gives CDR1 ENHRY, CDR2 SYGVKD. The chain's CDR3 is CAISEREGLTYVLTF. For the CDR3, the DNA is TGTGCCATCAGTGAGCGGGAGGGGTTAACCTACGTCCTGACTTTC.

This clonotype was observed many times. The chain combines TRBV7-2 with TRBJ2-7; D unresolved. This CDR3 has 14 residues. Germline loops: CDR1 SGHTA, CDR2 FQGNSA. Between the trimmed V and J ends, which lost 5 bases and 2 bases, there was a span of 13 bases. In nucleotides, the CDR3 is TGTGCCAGCAGCCTCTACCGGCCCCCCTACGAGCAGTACTTC. Its translation is CASSLYRPPYEQYF.

There are many counts of this clonotype. The chain is built from TRBV20-1 and TRBJ1-2; 8 bases align to TRBD1. From germline, CDR1 is DFQATT and CDR2 SNEGSKA (reference sequence). The CDR3 is 14 residues long. The V segment lost 6 bases and the J segment 2 bases; nucleotides outside the gene matches: 8. The chain's CDR3 is CSAPQGVGNYGYTF. The CDR3 DNA is TGCAGTGCCCCACAGGGGGTCGGGAACTATGGCTACACCTTC.

This clonotype has at least ten counts. This chain links TRBV11-2 with TRBJ1-2, with 9 bases that match TRBD1. The germline V gene encodes CDR1 SGHAT and CDR2 FQNNGV. Unmatched junction bases numbered 8, after V lost 6 bases and J lost 6 bases. The CDR3 spans 14 residues. The CDR3 coding sequence is TGTGCCAGCAGTTTACAGGGGGCGTCTCATGGCTACACCTTC. This gives the protein CASSLQGASHGYTF.

This clonotype was picked up a small number of times. The rearrangement joins TRBV7-9 to TRBJ2-2; maybe TRBD1 (5 bases). Germline CDR1 reads SEHNR; CDR2 reads FQNEAQ (reference sequence). The CDR3 is 13 residues long. V dropped 1 base and J dropped 9 bases, with 9 bases sitting between them. CDR3 sequence: CASSLEGRRELFF. As DNA, the CDR3 is TGTGCCAGCAGCTTAGAGGGGCGGAGGGAGCTGTTTTTT.

In this sample, this clonotype turned up a few times. The chain carries TRBV7-8 and TRBJ2-6; D unclear. V lost 5 bases and J 1 base, leaving 9 bases between the germline ends. The length of the CDR3 is 15 residues. The V gene's germline CDR1 is SGHVS and CDR2 FQNEAQ. CDR3 sequence reads: CASSPVESGANVLTF. DNA for the CDR3: TGTGCCAGCAGCCCCGTAGAGTCTGGGGCCAACGTCCTGACTTTC.

The count of this clonotype is one. The chain joins TRBV19 to TRBJ2-3; 10 bases line up with TRBD2. There are 18 residues in the CDR3. J gave up 2 bases and V 2 bases, and 10 bases lay outside the gene matches. The germline gives CDR1 LNHDA, CDR2 SQIVND (reference sequence). CDR3 loop: CASSILFLAGETTDTQYF. DNA for the CDR3: TGTGCCAGTAGTATACTCTTCCTAGCGGGAGAAACCACAGATACGCAGTATTTT. The variable domain in full, with the rest retrieved from reference TRBV19 and TRBJ2-3, is DGGITQSPKYLFRKEGQNVTLSCEQNLNHDAMYWYRQDPGQGLRLIYYSQIVNDFQKGDIAEGYSVSREKKESFPLTVTSAQKNPTAFYLCASSILFLAGETTDTQYFGPGTRLTVL.

This clonotype was detected only a few times. The chain combines TRBV28 with TRBJ1-6; 7 bases align to TRBD1. Germline V gene sequence: CDR1 MDHEN, CDR2 SYDVKM. The CDR3 runs to 12 residues. Trimming removed 3 bases from V and 17 bases from J; junction bases left unmatched: 7. This CDR3 reads CASSLPQGQIHF. The DNA for the CDR3 is TGTGCCAGCAGTTTGCCACAGGGGCAGATCCACTTT.

The chain has TRBV10-1 and TRBJ2-7; 13 bases are a match to TRBD2. The J call may not be correct, given that the DNA end is closer to TRBJ2-1. Looked up from germline, CDR1 is WNHNN and CDR2 is SYGVQD (reference sequence). CDR3 size: 14 residues. The CDR3 region has the DNA TGCGCCAGCAGTGCGGGACTAGCGGGAAATGAGCAGTTCTTC. Encoded protein: CASSAGLAGNEQFF.

In this sample, this clonotype turned up many times. This chain uses TRBV20-1 with TRBJ2-7, with 9 positions matching TRBD2. The germline V gene has CDR1 DFQATT and CDR2 SNEGSKA (reference sequence). The CDR3 runs to 13 residues. CDR3 bases: TGCAGCTCCATGGCTAGCGGGACCTACGAGCAGTACTTC. Translating it yields CSSMASGTYEQYF.

This clonotype was counted ten times or more. V and J are TRBV11-3 and TRBJ2-2; 9 positions agree with TRBD2. The CDR3 length is 20 residues. In germline, CDR1 is SGHNT, CDR2 YENEEA. V shed 5 bases, J shed 2 bases, and the junction held 18 bases outside the gene matches. The CDR3 DNA reads TGTGCCAGCAGCCTAACTCTCTGGGGCGAGGGACTAGCCAACACCGGGGAGCTGTTTTTT. Protein: CASSLTLWGEGLANTGELFF.

The J gene is TRBJ2-7, the V gene TRBV5-1; 14 bases agree with TRBD2. Germline assignment: CDR1 SGHRS and CDR2 YFSETQ. Trimming at V came to 5 bases and at J to 7 bases, leaving 8 bases not matched to a gene. There are 15 residues in the CDR3. CDR3 protein: CASRSGTSGGNEQYF. DNA for the CDR3: TGCGCCAGCAGATCTGGGACTAGCGGGGGCAATGAGCAGTACTTC.